This is a list of T cell receptor beta chains from one sample in a study of breast tumors, draining lymph nodes, adjacent tissues. Via MiXCR, TCRdb re-called the multiplex PCR reads, giving one row per CDR3 protein. This sample carries over 200,000 distinct CDR3 sequences, approximately 30% of them seen once, and the ten largest clones take approximately 1.4%. The sequenced sample was axillary lymph node tissue. Receptors originate from a female donor with breast cancer. Some clones in this sample may be carry-over from other donors' samples. The CDR3 runs from the conserved cysteine through the conserved F or W. A D gene is named only where the DNA matches it firmly. Size is omitted from some rows. Given values are once, few, many or a class for expanded clones.

CDR3aa	CDR3nt	v_gene	j_gene	d_gene	abundance
CASGREGNTEADEKLFF	TGTGCCAGCGGCAGGGAGGGGAACACTGAAGCGGATGAAAAACTGTTTTTT	TRBV7-3	TRBJ1-4	NA	NA
CASSLESRQGFRNIQYF	TGTGCCAGCAGCTTAGAAAGTCGGCAGGGGTTCCGGAACATTCAGTACTTC	TRBV11-3	TRBJ2-4	NA	many
CASSKLGPSDTGELFF	TGTGCCAGTAGTAAACTTGGACCAAGCGACACCGGGGAGCTGTTTTTT	TRBV19	TRBJ2-2	NA	many
CASSLTPTDTQYF	TGTGCCAGCAGCTTAACCCCTACAGATACGCAGTATTTT	TRBV7-9	TRBJ2-3	NA	many
CASSESETTGQPQHF	TGTGCCAGCAGTGAAAGTGAGACCACGGGGCAGCCCCAGCATTTT	TRBV2	TRBJ1-5	NA	once
CASSPQGGQLNEQFF	TGTGCCAGCTCACCACAAGGTGGTCAGCTGAATGAGCAGTTCTTC	TRBV18	TRBJ2-1	NA	many
CAWSVILGPHEKLFF	TGTGCCTGGAGTGTTATTCTGGGGCCCCATGAAAAACTGTTTTTT	TRBV30	TRBJ1-4	NA	many
CASSFGLISPLHF	TGTGCCAGCAGTTTCGGCCTAATTTCACCCCTCCACTTT	TRBV14	TRBJ1-6	NA	many
CATSDLGTDTQYF	TGTGCCACCAGTGATTTGGGGACAGATACGCAGTATTTT	TRBV24-1	TRBJ2-3	NA	NA
CASSDERRPQETQYF	TGTGCCAGCAGTGACGAGCGGAGGCCCCAAGAGACCCAGTACTTC	TRBV25-1	TRBJ2-5	NA	many
CASSDPILAGGSDTQYF	TGCGCCAGCAGTGACCCAATACTAGCGGGAGGATCAGATACGCAGTATTTT	TRBV10-2	TRBJ2-3	TRBD2	NA
CAWSAGTLGDSNQPQHF	TGTGCCTGGAGTGCTGGGACTCTCGGGGATAGCAATCAGCCCCAGCATTTT	TRBV30	TRBJ1-5	NA	many
CASSEGFRDGNYGYTF	TGTGCCAGCAGTGAGGGTTTTCGGGACGGTAACTATGGCTACACCTTC	TRBV9	TRBJ1-2	NA	many
CASSFRGLTEAFF	TGTGCCAGCAGTTTCCGGGGGTTGACTGAAGCTTTCTTT	TRBV12-3/TRBV12-4	TRBJ1-1	NA	NA
CASSSRGRPTDTQYF	TGTGCCAGCAGCTCCAGGGGGCGCCCCACAGATACGCAGTATTTT	TRBV7-2	TRBJ2-3	TRBD1	many
CASRGGGSGNTGELFF	TGTGCCAGCAGGGGAGGCGGGAGTGGGAACACCGGGGAGCTGTTTTTT	TRBV7-9	TRBJ2-2	TRBD2	many
CASSFLASSYEQYF	TGTGCCAGCAGTTTCCTAGCGTCCTCCTACGAGCAGTACTTC	TRBV12-3/TRBV12-4	TRBJ2-7	NA	NA
CATSRDRGGRANEQFF	TGTGCCACCAGCAGAGATCGCGGCGGGAGGGCCAATGAGCAGTTCTTC	TRBV15	TRBJ2-1	TRBD2	NA
CASTGGREKLFF	TGTGCCAGCACCGGTGGTCGAGAAAAACTGTTTTTT	TRBV25-1	TRBJ1-4	NA	many
CSATAGGMGETQYF	TGCAGTGCTACTGCGGGAGGGATGGGTGAGACCCAGTACTTC	TRBV20-1	TRBJ2-5	TRBD2	NA
CASSLGPGQNNSPLHF	TGTGCCAGCAGTTTAGGTCCCGGCCAGAATAATTCACCCCTCCACTTT	TRBV28	TRBJ1-6	NA	many
CASSIPTGRGYTF	TGTGCCAGTAGTATTCCGACCGGAAGGGGCTACACCTTC	TRBV19	TRBJ1-2	NA	many
CASSTITGIDSPLHF	TGTGCCAGCAGCACTATTACAGGGATTGATTCACCCCTCCACTTT	TRBV11-2	TRBJ1-6	NA	NA
CASSGERGDTQYF	TGTGCCAGCAGTGGTGAGAGAGGAGATACGCAGTATTTT	TRBV6-4	TRBJ2-3	NA	many
CASSLEGRPTQYF	TGTGCCAGCAGCTTAGAGGGACGACCTACGCAGTATTTT	TRBV7-2	TRBJ2-3	NA	many
CASSFTYSGANVLTF	TGTGCCAGCAGCTTTACTTACTCCGGGGCCAACGTCCTGACTTTC	TRBV7-2	TRBJ2-6	NA	once
CASSHRGADSPLHF	TGTGCCAGCAGCCACAGGGGTGCCGATTCACCCCTCCACTTT	TRBV11-2	TRBJ1-6	TRBD1	many
CASSSDIRGLAGGREQYF	TGTGCCAGCAGCTCCGATATTAGGGGACTAGCGGGAGGGCGCGAGCAGTACTTC	TRBV7-8	TRBJ2-7	TRBD2	few
CASSRTDDTQYF	TGTGCCAGCAGCCGTACCGACGATACGCAGTATTTT	TRBV3-1	TRBJ2-3	NA	many
CSATTSGRAETQYF	TGCAGTGCTACGACTAGCGGGAGGGCTGAGACCCAGTACTTC	TRBV20-1	TRBJ2-5	TRBD2	many
CATSDQQGGAGANVLTF	TGTGCCACCAGTGACCAACAGGGGGGAGCTGGGGCCAACGTCCTGACTTTC	TRBV24-1	TRBJ2-6	TRBD1	many
CASSGGGTGGNTIYF	TGTGCCAGCAGTGGGGGGGGGACAGGGGGAAACACCATATATTTT	TRBV28	TRBJ1-3	TRBD1	many
CASSGRETQYF	TGTGCCAGTAGCGGGAGAGAGACCCAGTACTTC	TRBV19	TRBJ2-5	NA	NA
CASSLQGGATDTQYF	TGTGCCAGCAGCTTACAGGGGGGGGCCACAGATACGCAGTATTTT	TRBV11-3	TRBJ2-3	NA	many
CASSQGPQGISEAFF	TGCGCCAGCAGCCAAGGTCCCCAGGGTATCTCCGAAGCTTTCTTT	TRBV4-1	TRBJ1-1	NA	NA
CASRFSYQETQYF	TGTGCCAGCAGATTCTCGTACCAAGAGACCCAGTACTTC	TRBV28	TRBJ2-5	NA	NA
CASSRSQAYEQYF	TGTGCCAGTAGTAGGTCGCAGGCCTACGAGCAGTACTTC	TRBV19	TRBJ2-7	NA	many
CASSSGLAQFGNTIYF	TGTGCCAGCTCATCAGGACTCGCCCAATTTGGAAACACCATATATTTT	TRBV18	TRBJ1-3	NA	once
CASTSGIYEQYF	TGTGCCAGCACCTCCGGGATTTACGAGCAGTACTTC	TRBV6-6	TRBJ2-7	NA	many
CASSLERSSYNEQFF	TGTGCCAGCAGCTTGGAGCGGAGCTCCTACAATGAGCAGTTCTTC	TRBV7-9	TRBJ2-1	NA	many
CASSFGLGQIAIGTQYF	TGTGCCAGCAGTTTCGGGTTGGGACAGATAGCAATCGGGACCCAGTACTTC	TRBV12-3/TRBV12-4	TRBJ2-5	TRBD1	many
CASSLGRVNTEAFF	TGCGCCAGCAGCTTGGGGAGGGTGAACACTGAAGCTTTCTTT	TRBV5-1	TRBJ1-1	NA	NA
CASRLGASGYEQYF	TGTGCCAGCAGACTAGGGGCTAGCGGTTACGAGCAGTACTTC	TRBV7-2	TRBJ2-7	TRBD2	many
CASTTSSGGINQPQHF	TGTGCCAGTACCACCTCCTCGGGGGGGATTAATCAGCCCCAGCATTTT	TRBV19	TRBJ1-5	NA	many
CARSVSAARNQPRHF	TGTGCCAGGAGTGTATCGGCAGCTCGCAATCAGCCCCGGCATTTT	TRBV30	TRBJ1-5	NA	NA
CSARMSATGFSGYTF	TGCAGTGCTAGAATGTCTGCGACAGGATTCTCTGGCTACACCTTC	TRBV20-1	TRBJ1-2	NA	many
CASSLEVATHEQFF	TGCGCCAGCAGCTTGGAAGTAGCTACCCATGAGCAGTTCTTC	TRBV7-2	TRBJ2-1	NA	NA
CASSPGTGPSYEQYF	TGTGCCAGCTCACCAGGGACAGGGCCCTCCTACGAGCAGTACTTC	TRBV18	TRBJ2-7	TRBD1	NA
CASSVGPGGEQYF	TGTGCCAGCAGCGTAGGTCCGGGAGGGGAGCAGTATTTT	TRBV9	TRBJ2-3	TRBD2	NA
CASSLSGGWEVSPLHF	TGTGCCAGCAGTTTATCGGGCGGGTGGGAAGTTTCACCCCTCCACTTT	TRBV27	TRBJ1-6	NA	many
CASTGTGGSNEQFF	TGTGCCAGCACGGGGACAGGGGGTTCCAATGAGCAGTTCTTC	TRBV28	TRBJ2-1	TRBD1	many
CASSQEGRWQRF	TGTGCCAGCAGCCAAGAGGGGAGGTGGCAGCGATTT	TRBV3-1	TRBJ1-1	NA	few
CSARSGRGIGSPLHF	TGCAGTGCTAGAAGCGGCAGGGGTATCGGTTCACCCCTCCACTTT	TRBV20-1	TRBJ1-6	NA	NA
CASSYARGTYEQYF	TGTGCCAGCAGTTACGCCCGGGGGACCTACGAGCAGTACTTC	TRBV6-6	TRBJ2-7	NA	many
CSARPSVGKREQFF	TGCAGTGCTAGGCCCAGCGTCGGTAAAAGAGAGCAGTTCTTC	TRBV20-1	TRBJ2-1	NA	many
CASSSGLAGVGNEQFF	TGTGCCAGCAGTTCGGGACTAGCGGGAGTAGGCAATGAGCAGTTCTTC	TRBV6-5	TRBJ2-1	TRBD2	many
CASSESGGRYEQYF	TGCGCCAGCAGCGAAAGTGGCGGGAGGTACGAGCAGTACTTC	TRBV10-1	TRBJ2-7	TRBD2	NA
CSAVPGGPLSYEQYF	TGCAGTGCGGTCCCGGGAGGCCCCCTCTCCTACGAGCAGTACTTC	TRBV20-1	TRBJ2-7	TRBD2	many
CASSLRRGDGNSPLHF	TGCGCCAGCAGCTTGAGACGGGGGGACGGCAATTCACCCCTCCACTTT	TRBV5-1	TRBJ1-6	NA	NA
CASSAWTVEQFF	TGTGCCAGCAGTGCTTGGACAGTCGAGCAGTTCTTC	TRBV7-8	TRBJ2-1	NA	few